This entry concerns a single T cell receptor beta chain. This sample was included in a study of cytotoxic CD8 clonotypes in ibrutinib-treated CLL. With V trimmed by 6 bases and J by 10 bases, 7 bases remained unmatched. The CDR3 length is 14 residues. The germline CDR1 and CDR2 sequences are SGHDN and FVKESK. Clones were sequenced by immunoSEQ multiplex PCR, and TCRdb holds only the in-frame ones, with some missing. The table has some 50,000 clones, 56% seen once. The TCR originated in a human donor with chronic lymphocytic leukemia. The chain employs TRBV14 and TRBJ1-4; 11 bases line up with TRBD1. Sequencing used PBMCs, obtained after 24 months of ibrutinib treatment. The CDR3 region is CASRGQGAAGKLFF. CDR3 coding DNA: TGTGCCAGCAGAGGACAGGGGGCAGCAGGAAAACTGTTTTTT.